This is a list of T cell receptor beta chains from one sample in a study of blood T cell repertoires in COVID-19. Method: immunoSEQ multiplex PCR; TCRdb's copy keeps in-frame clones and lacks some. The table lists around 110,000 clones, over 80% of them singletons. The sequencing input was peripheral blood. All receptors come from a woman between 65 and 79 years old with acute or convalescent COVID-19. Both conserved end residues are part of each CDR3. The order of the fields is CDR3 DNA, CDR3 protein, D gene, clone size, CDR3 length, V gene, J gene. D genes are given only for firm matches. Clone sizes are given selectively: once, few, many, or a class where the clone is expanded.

cdr3_nt: TGTGCCAGCAGTTCCCACCCCGCAGGATCTAACTATGGCTACACCTTC; cdr3_aa: CASSSHPAGSNYGYTF; d_call: -; clone_size: once; cdr3_length: 16; v_call: TRBV5-5; j_call: TRBJ1-2
cdr3_nt: TGTGCCATCAGTGAGGAGGGGGCGAGCGGTCAGCCCCAGCATTTT; cdr3_aa: CAISEEGASGQPQHF; d_call: TRBD1; clone_size: -; cdr3_length: 15; v_call: TRBV10-3; j_call: TRBJ1-5
cdr3_nt: TGTGCCAGCAGCAAAGATTTGGGCCAGGGGGCGGTATCCGGAACTAATGAAAAACTGTTTTTT; cdr3_aa: CASSKDLGQGAVSGTNEKLFF; d_call: -; clone_size: -; cdr3_length: 21; v_call: TRBV21-1; j_call: TRBJ1-4
cdr3_nt: TGTGCCAGTACCCCGGGAGTCTATGGCTACACCTTC; cdr3_aa: CASTPGVYGYTF; d_call: -; clone_size: few; cdr3_length: 12; v_call: TRBV19; j_call: TRBJ1-2
cdr3_nt: TGTGCCAGCAGCTATAGGAGACGGACAGGGACCCGAGGAGGTGGCTACACCTTC; cdr3_aa: CASSYRRRTGTRGGGYTF; d_call: TRBD1; clone_size: few; cdr3_length: 18; v_call: TRBV5-8; j_call: TRBJ1-2
cdr3_nt: TGTGCCAGCAGCCTCAAACGGCAGGGAACCGATACGCAGTATTTT; cdr3_aa: CASSLKRQGTDTQYF; d_call: -; clone_size: once; cdr3_length: 15; v_call: TRBV3-1/TRBV3-2; j_call: TRBJ2-3
cdr3_nt: TGTGCCAGCAGCAGGGAACTAGCGGGGGGGCTCAGGAATGAGCAGTTCTTC; cdr3_aa: CASSRELAGGLRNEQFF; d_call: TRBD2; clone_size: -; cdr3_length: 17; v_call: TRBV5-4; j_call: TRBJ2-1
cdr3_nt: TGTGCCAGCAGCTTATCAGTTGGGGGGTGGTTCTTC; cdr3_aa: CASSLSVGGWFF; d_call: -; clone_size: -; cdr3_length: 12; v_call: TRBV7-3; j_call: TRBJ2-1
cdr3_nt: TGTGCCAGCTCTCCGGACAGGTCCCAAGAGACCCAGTACTTC; cdr3_aa: CASSPDRSQETQYF; d_call: TRBD1; clone_size: once; cdr3_length: 14; v_call: TRBV18; j_call: TRBJ2-5
cdr3_nt: TGTGCCAGTGGGGACTTCCGAAATGAGCAGTTCTTC; cdr3_aa: CASGDFRNEQFF; d_call: -; clone_size: -; cdr3_length: 12; v_call: TRBV19; j_call: TRBJ2-1